The rows below give T cell receptor beta chains drawn from one sample of a study of vaccination and CD4 T cells after COVID-19. TCRdb processed the PCR reads anew with MiXCR; each CDR3 protein has one entry. The repertoire holds around 20,000 distinct CDR3 sequences, with approximately 67% as singletons. These receptors' antigens are unknown. Input material: CD4+ T cells from blood, cultured in vitro. These TCRs come from a human donor who had recovered from COVID-19. The CDR3 runs from the conserved cysteine through the conserved F or W. D genes are given only for firm matches. For some rows the clone size is stated as once, few or many, or as a class when expanded; others skip it.

clone size,D gene,J gene,V gene,CDR3 DNA,CDR3 protein
few,TRBD1,TRBJ1-1,TRBV20-1,TGCAGTGCTGGTCGACAGGGGTGGGGCACTGAAGCTTTCTTT,CSAGRQGWGTEAFF
-,-,TRBJ1-2,TRBV7-2,TGTGCCAGCAGCAACCCGGCCGGCGGCTACACCTTC,CASSNPAGGYTF
few,TRBD1,TRBJ1-5,TRBV20-1,TGCAGTGCTAGAGATCACGCAACAGGGGCCGGCAATCAGCCCCAGCATTTT,CSARDHATGAGNQPQHF
-,TRBD1,TRBJ2-5,TRBV27,TGTGCCAGCAGTTCGAAAGGGGACAGGGTCGAGACCCAGTACTTC,CASSSKGDRVETQYF
-,TRBD1,TRBJ2-1,TRBV6-2/TRBV6-3,TGTGCCAGCAGTCGCCACAGGGGTGATGAGCAGTTCTTC,CASSRHRGDEQFF
-,-,TRBJ2-3,TRBV29-1,TGCAGCGCACCCAACGGGAATACGCAGTATTTT,CSAPNGNTQYF
-,-,TRBJ2-5,TRBV5-6,TGTGCCAGCAGCCGCCCGGCGTCACTACAAGTTCAAGAGACCCAGTACTTC,CASSRPASLQVQETQYF
-,-,TRBJ1-1,TRBV30,TGTGCCTGGAGCGCGAACCTCGTGAACACTGAAGCTTTCTTT,CAWSANLVNTEAFF
-,-,TRBJ2-3,TRBV6-2/TRBV6-3,TGTGCCAGCGAAGACAGGAGGGGCACAGATACGCAGTATTTT,CASEDRRGTDTQYF
once,TRBD2,TRBJ2-3,TRBV20-1,TGCAGTGCTAGAGGCGGGACTAATCTCCGCACAGATACGCAGTATTTT,CSARGGTNLRTDTQYF
-,TRBD1,TRBJ1-2,TRBV6-2/TRBV6-3,TGTGCCTCAAGACAGGGGCCTACCGGCTACACCTTC,CASRQGPTGYTF
few,-,TRBJ2-3,TRBV10-1,TGCGCCAGCAGAAGACCTGACAGCCAAGATAGCACAGATACGCAGTATTTT,CASRRPDSQDSTDTQYF
few,-,TRBJ1-5,TRBV19,TGTGCCAGTAGTACCATGAGCAATCAGCCCCAGCATTTT,CASSTMSNQPQHF
-,-,TRBJ2-7,TRBV28,TGTGCCAGCAGTTCTAACTCCTACGAGCAGTACTTC,CASSSNSYEQYF
few,-,TRBJ1-1,TRBV6-2/TRBV6-3,TGTGCCACTAGACCAGGGAGGAGGTTCACTGAAGCTTTCTTT,CATRPGRRFTEAFF
-,TRBD1,TRBJ1-6,TRBV7-2,TGTGCCAGCAGCTCAACCCCAGGGGGCGATTCACCCCTCCACTTT,CASSSTPGGDSPLHF
few,-,TRBJ1-1,TRBV29-1,TGCAGCGTCCAGACAGGGAACACTGAAGCTTTCTTT,CSVQTGNTEAFF
-,-,TRBJ2-5,TRBV7-9,TGTGCCAGCAGCTTAGTTGCCGGCGGGGAGACCCAGTACTTC,CASSLVAGGETQYF
-,-,TRBJ1-6,TRBV7-2,TGTGCCAGCAGCCATAATTCACCCCTCCACTTT,CASSHNSPLHF
-,-,TRBJ1-5,TRBV24-1,TGTGCCACCAGCCTGGGAGGCAGCGATTATAGCAATCAGCCCCAGCATTTT,CATSLGGSDYSNQPQHF
-,-,TRBJ2-5,TRBV28,TGTGCCAGCAGCAGCGGAGGGCACGGGACCCAGTACTTC,CASSSGGHGTQYF
once,TRBD1,TRBJ2-2,TRBV5-4,TGTGCCAGCAGGAGAGCGGGACAGGGAAACACCGGGGAGCTGTTTTTT,CASRRAGQGNTGELFF
-,TRBD1,TRBJ2-7,TRBV7-2,TGTGCCAGCAGCCTCCGAAGACAGGGGAGCTCCTACGAGCAGTACTTC,CASSLRRQGSSYEQYF
-,-,TRBJ1-2,TRBV2,TGTGCCAGCAGGCGACACAACTATGGCTACACCTTC,CASRRHNYGYTF
-,TRBD1,TRBJ2-5,TRBV15,TGTGCCACCACCAACACCAACCGGACAGGCCTCAGGGAGACCCAGTACTTC,CATTNTNRTGLRETQYF
-,-,TRBJ2-7,TRBV2,TGTGCCAGCAGCCGATCGGGCGAGCAGTACTTC,CASSRSGEQYF
-,-,TRBJ1-5,TRBV20-1,TGCAGTGCTAGAGATTCACGGAGTAGGAGCAATCAGCCCCAGCATTTT,CSARDSRSRSNQPQHF
-,-,TRBJ1-5,TRBV15,TGTGCCACCAGCAGGGAAGTAAATCAGCCCCAGCATTTT,CATSREVNQPQHF
-,-,TRBJ2-5,TRBV7-2,TGTGCCAGCAGCTTGTCAGTACAAGAGACCCAGTACTTC,CASSLSVQETQYF
few,-,TRBJ1-1,TRBV20-1,TGCAGTGCTTCGAGGGACACTGAAGCTTTCTTT,CSASRDTEAFF
-,-,TRBJ1-2,TRBV6-1,TGTGCCAGCACCCGACGTCCCACTCAGTTAGCTAACTATGGCTACACCTTC,CASTRRPTQLANYGYTF
-,TRBD1,TRBJ1-1,TRBV20-1,TGCAGTGCTACGGGACAGCGTTTCACTGAAGCTTTCTTT,CSATGQRFTEAFF
-,-,TRBJ2-7,TRBV9,TGTGCCAGCAGCGTAGGAGGGAGTAGCTACGAGCAGTACTTC,CASSVGGSSYEQYF
-,TRBD1,TRBJ1-2,TRBV2,TGTGCCAGCAGTGCAGGGGGCGGTGGCTACACCTTC,CASSAGGGGYTF
-,-,TRBJ1-2,TRBV19,TGTGCCAGTAGGGGACACCTACTTAACTATGGCTACACCTTC,CASRGHLLNYGYTF